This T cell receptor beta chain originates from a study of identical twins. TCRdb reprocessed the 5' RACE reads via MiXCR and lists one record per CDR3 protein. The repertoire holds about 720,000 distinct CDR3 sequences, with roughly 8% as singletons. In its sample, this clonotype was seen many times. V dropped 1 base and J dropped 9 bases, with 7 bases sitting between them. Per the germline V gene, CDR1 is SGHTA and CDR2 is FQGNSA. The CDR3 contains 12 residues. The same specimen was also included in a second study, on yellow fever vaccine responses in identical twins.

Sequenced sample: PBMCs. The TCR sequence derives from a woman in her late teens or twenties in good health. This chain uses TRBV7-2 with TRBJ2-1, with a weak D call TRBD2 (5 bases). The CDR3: CASSLGETEQFF. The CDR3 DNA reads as TGTGCCAGCAGCTTAGGGGAGACTGAGCAGTTCTTC.